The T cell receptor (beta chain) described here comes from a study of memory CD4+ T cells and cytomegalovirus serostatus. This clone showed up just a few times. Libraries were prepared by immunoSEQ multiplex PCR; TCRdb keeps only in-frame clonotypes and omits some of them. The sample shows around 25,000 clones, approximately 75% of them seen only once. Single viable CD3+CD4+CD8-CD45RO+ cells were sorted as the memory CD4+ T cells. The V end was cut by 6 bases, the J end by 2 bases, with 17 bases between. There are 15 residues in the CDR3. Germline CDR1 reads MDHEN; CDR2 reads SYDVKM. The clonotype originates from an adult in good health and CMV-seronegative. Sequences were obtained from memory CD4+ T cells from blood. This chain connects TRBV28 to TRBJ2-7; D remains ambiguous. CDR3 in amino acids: CASRKEPTLTYEQYF. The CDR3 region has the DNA TGTGCCAGCAGAAAAGAACCAACACTTACCTACGAGCAGTACTTC.